A selection of T cell receptor beta chains follows, all from one sample in a study of shared clonotypes between healthy human individuals. TCRdb keeps only in-frame clones here, not all; method: immunoSEQ multiplex PCR. Among under 2,000,000 clones, about 95% were seen once, and the ten largest hold around 1.2%. The sequenced sample was naive CD8+ T cells sorted from blood. These receptors all come from a man aged 18 to 30 in good health. The CDR3 runs from the conserved cysteine through the conserved F or W. The order of the fields is CDR3 protein, CDR3 DNA, V gene, J gene, D gene, clone size. D genes are given only for firm matches. Not every row has a clone size; where given, it reads once, few, many or a size class.

CDR3 protein: CASSYQGGENIQYF; CDR3 DNA: TGTGCCAGCAGTTATCAAGGGGGCGAAAACATTCAGTACTTC; V gene: TRBV6-5; J gene: TRBJ2-4; D gene: TRBD1; clone size: -
CDR3 protein: CASSRLAGEPNEQFF; CDR3 DNA: TGTGCCAGCAGCCGACTAGCGGGAGAACCCAATGAGCAGTTCTTC; V gene: TRBV11-3; J gene: TRBJ2-1; D gene: TRBD2; clone size: -
CDR3 protein: CASSPKTVPQEQYF; CDR3 DNA: TGTGCCAGCAGTCCGAAGACAGTTCCCCAGGAGCAGTACTTC; V gene: TRBV6-1; J gene: TRBJ2-7; D gene: -; clone size: -
CDR3 protein: CASSLGPISWEQYF; CDR3 DNA: TGTGCCAGCAGCTTAGGGCCGATATCGTGGGAGCAGTACTTC; V gene: TRBV7-9; J gene: TRBJ2-7; D gene: -; clone size: -
CDR3 protein: CASSHGQGVAYEQYF; CDR3 DNA: TGTGCCAGCAGCCACGGACAGGGGGTCGCCTACGAGCAGTACTTC; V gene: TRBV11-1; J gene: TRBJ2-7; D gene: TRBD1; clone size: -
CDR3 protein: CASSLELDYEQYF; CDR3 DNA: TGCGCCAGCAGCTTGGAGTTGGACTACGAGCAGTACTTC; V gene: TRBV5-1; J gene: TRBJ2-7; D gene: -; clone size: -
CDR3 protein: CASSHGGRRQSRANVLTF; CDR3 DNA: TGTGCCAGCAGCCACGGGGGGAGACGACAAAGTCGGGCCAACGTCCTGACTTTC; V gene: TRBV7-2; J gene: TRBJ2-6; D gene: TRBD2; clone size: -
CDR3 protein: CASSKDHRGYNQPQHF; CDR3 DNA: TGTGCCAGCAGCAAAGATCACAGGGGGTACAATCAGCCCCAGCATTTT; V gene: TRBV21-1; J gene: TRBJ1-5; D gene: -; clone size: -
CDR3 protein: CASRGTQYF; CDR3 DNA: TGTGCCAGCAGAGGTACGCAGTATTTT; V gene: TRBV27; J gene: TRBJ2-3; D gene: -; clone size: -
CDR3 protein: CASSQDTSYNEQFF; CDR3 DNA: TGTGCCAGCAGCCAGGACACTTCCTACAATGAGCAGTTCTTC; V gene: TRBV5-4; J gene: TRBJ2-1; D gene: -; clone size: -
CDR3 protein: CATTESKNTEAFF; CDR3 DNA: TGTGCCACCACAGAGTCGAAGAACACTGAAGCTTTCTTT; V gene: TRBV15; J gene: TRBJ1-1; D gene: -; clone size: -
CDR3 protein: CASSEGQFGDEQYF; CDR3 DNA: TGTGCCAGCAGCGAGGGACAGTTTGGCGACGAGCAGTACTTC; V gene: TRBV9; J gene: TRBJ2-7; D gene: TRBD1; clone size: once
CDR3 protein: CASSREAGLDEQFF; CDR3 DNA: TGTGCCAGCAGCCGGGAGGCAGGCCTGGATGAGCAGTTCTTC; V gene: TRBV7-6; J gene: TRBJ2-1; D gene: TRBD2; clone size: -
CDR3 protein: CAWALWSSYEQYF; CDR3 DNA: TGTGCCTGGGCACTTTGGAGCTCCTACGAGCAGTACTTC; V gene: TRBV30; J gene: TRBJ2-7; D gene: -; clone size: -
CDR3 protein: CASSESPGTEAFF; CDR3 DNA: TGTGCCAGCAGCGAGAGTCCCGGCACTGAAGCTTTCTTT; V gene: TRBV9; J gene: TRBJ1-1; D gene: -; clone size: -
CDR3 protein: CAISEPGASGDYSTDTQYF; CDR3 DNA: TGTGCCATCAGTGAGCCCGGGGCTAGCGGGGATTATAGCACAGATACGCAGTATTTT; V gene: TRBV10-3; J gene: TRBJ2-3; D gene: TRBD2; clone size: -
CDR3 protein: CASSPTGGHGYTF; CDR3 DNA: TGTGCCAGCAGCCCGACAGGGGGCCATGGCTACACCTTC; V gene: TRBV7-9; J gene: TRBJ1-2; D gene: TRBD1; clone size: -
CDR3 protein: CASSSGTGVNEQFF; CDR3 DNA: TGTGCCAGCAGCTCCGGGACAGGGGTCAATGAGCAGTTCTTC; V gene: TRBV6-5; J gene: TRBJ2-1; D gene: TRBD1; clone size: -
CDR3 protein: CASSPPGRVGEQYF; CDR3 DNA: TGTGCCAGCAGCCCCCCGGGAAGGGTAGGGGAGCAGTACTTC; V gene: TRBV7-9; J gene: TRBJ2-7; D gene: -; clone size: -
CDR3 protein: CASSYPIAGGFTDTQYF; CDR3 DNA: TGTGCCAGCAGCTACCCAATCGCAGGGGGGTTCACAGATACGCAGTATTTT; V gene: TRBV5-4; J gene: TRBJ2-3; D gene: -; clone size: -
CDR3 protein: CASSFEASTDTQYF; CDR3 DNA: TGTGCCAGCAGCTTTGAGGCTAGCACAGATACGCAGTATTTT; V gene: TRBV7-6; J gene: TRBJ2-3; D gene: -; clone size: -
CDR3 protein: CASTYGETQYF; CDR3 DNA: TGTGCCAGCACCTACGGGGAGACCCAGTACTTC; V gene: TRBV6-1; J gene: TRBJ2-5; D gene: -; clone size: -
CDR3 protein: CASSVGGYQETQYF; CDR3 DNA: TGTGCCAGCAGCGTAGGTGGGTACCAAGAGACCCAGTACTTC; V gene: TRBV9; J gene: TRBJ2-5; D gene: -; clone size: -
CDR3 protein: CASSLDSSGNTIYF; CDR3 DNA: TGTGCCAGCTCCTTAGATAGCTCTGGAAACACCATATATTTT; V gene: TRBV28; J gene: TRBJ1-3; D gene: -; clone size: -
CDR3 protein: CASSQGNDEQFF; CDR3 DNA: TGCGCCAGCAGCCAAGGTAATGATGAGCAGTTCTTC; V gene: TRBV4-1; J gene: TRBJ2-1; D gene: -; clone size: -
CDR3 protein: CAWSVPWDYGYTF; CDR3 DNA: TGTGCCTGGAGTGTCCCGTGGGACTATGGCTACACCTTC; V gene: TRBV30; J gene: TRBJ1-2; D gene: -; clone size: -
CDR3 protein: CASSEDRGGLEQYF; CDR3 DNA: TGTGCCAGCAGTGAGGACAGGGGAGGGCTCGAGCAGTACTTC; V gene: TRBV6-1; J gene: TRBJ2-7; D gene: TRBD1; clone size: -
CDR3 protein: CASSESASTAPLHF; CDR3 DNA: TGCGCCAGCAGTGAGTCGGCCTCCACGGCACCCCTCCACTTT; V gene: TRBV10-2; J gene: TRBJ1-6; D gene: -; clone size: few
CDR3 protein: CASSFSPDSNQPQHF; CDR3 DNA: TGTGCCAGCAGCTTCAGCCCCGATAGCAATCAGCCCCAGCATTTT; V gene: TRBV5-4; J gene: TRBJ1-5; D gene: -; clone size: -
CDR3 protein: CASSDRGAHATNEKLFF; CDR3 DNA: TGTGCCAGCAGTGACCGGGGCGCCCATGCAACTAATGAAAAACTGTTTTTT; V gene: TRBV2; J gene: TRBJ1-4; D gene: -; clone size: -
CDR3 protein: CASSWDERDISDEQYF; CDR3 DNA: TGTGCCAGCAGCTGGGACGAGCGGGACATTTCGGACGAGCAGTACTTC; V gene: TRBV7-9; J gene: TRBJ2-7; D gene: -; clone size: -